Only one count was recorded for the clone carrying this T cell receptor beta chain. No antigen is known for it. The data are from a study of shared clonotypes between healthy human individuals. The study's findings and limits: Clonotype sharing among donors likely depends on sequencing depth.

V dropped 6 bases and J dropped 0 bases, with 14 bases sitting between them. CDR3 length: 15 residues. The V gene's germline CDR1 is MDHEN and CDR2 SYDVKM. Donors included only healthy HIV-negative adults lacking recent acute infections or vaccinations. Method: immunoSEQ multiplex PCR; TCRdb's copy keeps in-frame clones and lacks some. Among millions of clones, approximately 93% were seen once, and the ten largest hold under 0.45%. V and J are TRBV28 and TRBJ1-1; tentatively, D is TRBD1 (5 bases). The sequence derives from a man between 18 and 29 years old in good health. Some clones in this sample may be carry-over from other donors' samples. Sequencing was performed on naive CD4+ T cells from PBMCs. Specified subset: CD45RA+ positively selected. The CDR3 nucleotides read TGTGCCAGCAGCCCCGGGGGGTTCATGAACACTGAAGCTTTCTTT. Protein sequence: CASSPGGFMNTEAFF.